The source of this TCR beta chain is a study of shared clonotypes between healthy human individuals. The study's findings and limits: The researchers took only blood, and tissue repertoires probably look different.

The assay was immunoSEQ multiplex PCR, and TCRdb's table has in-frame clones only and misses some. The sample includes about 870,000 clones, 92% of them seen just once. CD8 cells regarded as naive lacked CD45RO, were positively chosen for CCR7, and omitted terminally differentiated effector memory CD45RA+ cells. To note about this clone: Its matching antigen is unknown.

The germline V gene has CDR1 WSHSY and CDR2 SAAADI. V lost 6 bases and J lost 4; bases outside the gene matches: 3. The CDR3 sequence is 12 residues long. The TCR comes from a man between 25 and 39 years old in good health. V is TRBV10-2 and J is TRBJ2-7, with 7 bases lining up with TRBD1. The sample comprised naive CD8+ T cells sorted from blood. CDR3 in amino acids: CASRTGQYEQYF. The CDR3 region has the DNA TGCGCCAGCAGGACAGGGCAGTACGAGCAGTACTTC.